A selection of T cell receptor beta chains follows, all from one sample in a study of CD8+CD57+ T cells in acquired aplastic anemia. TCRdb analysed the reads with MiXCR anew, one entry per CDR3 protein. The sample holds roughly 190,000 distinct CDR3 sequences, roughly half seen once. Sequencing input: sorted CD4+, CD8+, or CD8+CD57+ T cells (not recorded which) from PBMCs. All receptors derive from a human donor in good health, serving as a control. Both conserved end residues are part of each CDR3. D genes are given only for firm matches. Rows may omit the clone size; those that give it use once, few, many or a size class.

CDR3nt | CDR3aa | j_gene | abundance | d_gene | v_gene
TGCAGTGTTATACCCGGGGCCTCCTACGAGCAGTACTTC | CSVIPGASYEQYF | TRBJ2-7 | NA | NA | TRBV20-1
TGTGCCACCAGTGACCCGGACAGATTAAGCACAGATACGCAGTATTTT | CATSDPDRLSTDTQYF | TRBJ2-3 | many | NA | TRBV24-1
TGTGCCATCAGTGGAGGGGAGGGACAGGGGTACAATGAGCAGTTCTTC | CAISGGEGQGYNEQFF | TRBJ2-1 | few | TRBD1 | TRBV10-3
TGTGCCAGTAGTACGGGCATCCAAAACTATGGCTACACCTTC | CASSTGIQNYGYTF | TRBJ1-2 | few | NA | TRBV19
TGTGCCAGCAGCTTACCCCTAGCGACAGGGGACTATGGCTACACCTTC | CASSLPLATGDYGYTF | TRBJ1-2 | few | TRBD1 | TRBV7-2
TGTGCCAGCAGTTCGGGACAGTCTGGCTACACCTTC | CASSSGQSGYTF | TRBJ1-2 | many | TRBD1 | TRBV6-5
TGTGCCAGCTCACCACCGGGACTAGCGAGCGATACGCAGTATTTT | CASSPPGLASDTQYF | TRBJ2-3 | NA | TRBD2 | TRBV18
TGTGCCAGCAGCAAACAGGTCCGTGGTTCACCCCTCCACTTT | CASSKQVRGSPLHF | TRBJ1-6 | NA | NA | TRBV11-2
TGTGCCAGCAGCCGGGACGGGGACTCTGGGGCCAACGTCCTGACTTTC | CASSRDGDSGANVLTF | TRBJ2-6 | NA | NA | TRBV5-4
TGTGCCAGCAACTTGGGATTCCAAGAGACCCAGTACTTC | CASNLGFQETQYF | TRBJ2-5 | once | NA | TRBV7-2
TGCAGTGCCAGTTCGCGCGCTCCGAACTATGGCTACACCTTC | CSASSRAPNYGYTF | TRBJ1-2 | once | NA | TRBV20-1
TGTGCCAGCAGCGTAGGTGTAGCGGGGGGGCAGACCCAGTACTTC | CASSVGVAGGQTQYF | TRBJ2-5 | NA | TRBD2 | TRBV9
TGTGCCAGCAGCCACGGGCTAGCTGGGGAGACCCAGTACTTC | CASSHGLAGETQYF | TRBJ2-5 | many | NA | TRBV7-3
TGTGCCACCAGCAGAGTGGAGGGGCTCCACGAGCAGTACTTC | CATSRVEGLHEQYF | TRBJ2-7 | NA | NA | TRBV15
TGCAGTGCGGGAGGGTACAATGAGAATTCACCCCTCCACTTT | CSAGGYNENSPLHF | TRBJ1-6 | few | NA | TRBV20-1
TGTGCCACCAGTGATGCCCCCCGGGACGATAGGTTCTTC | CATSDAPRDDRFF | TRBJ2-1 | NA | NA | TRBV24-1
TGTGCCAGCGGGGACAGGGGGTACGAGCAGTACTTC | CASGDRGYEQYF | TRBJ2-7 | medium-sized | TRBD1 | TRBV2
TGTGCCATCAGTCGCGAACAGGGACTAGCGGGGGGGCGGGATACGCAGTATTTT | CAISREQGLAGGRDTQYF | TRBJ2-3 | NA | TRBD2 | TRBV10-3
TGCGCCAGCAGCCGGATAGCGGGGGAGCTCAATGAGCAGTTCTTC | CASSRIAGELNEQFF | TRBJ2-1 | many | TRBD2 | TRBV4-3
TGTGCCATCAGTGGGGGGGCCCCCGGGAATGAAAAACTGTTTTTT | CAISGGAPGNEKLFF | TRBJ1-4 | NA | NA | TRBV10-3
TGTGCCAGCAGCTTCCTAGGGACTCCGTTCCCTTGGGGTAATTCACCCCTCCACTTT | CASSFLGTPFPWGNSPLHF | TRBJ1-6 | NA | NA | TRBV11-2
TGCGCCAGCAGTCCCGACCGAAGGGGGCCCGGGGAGACCCAGTACTTC | CASSPDRRGPGETQYF | TRBJ2-5 | many | TRBD1 | TRBV5-1
TGTGCCAGCAGTTCAGGGGTAGACACTGAAGCTTTCTTT | CASSSGVDTEAFF | TRBJ1-1 | many | NA | TRBV12-3/TRBV12-4
TGTGCCAGTAGAGGGACAGGGCGTGGAAACACCATATATTTT | CASRGTGRGNTIYF | TRBJ1-3 | NA | TRBD1 | TRBV19
TGTGCCAGCAGCGGGACAGGGCGCACAGATACGCAGTATTTT | CASSGTGRTDTQYF | TRBJ2-3 | NA | TRBD1 | TRBV7-2
TGCAGTGCTAGAGATCAACGGGTAATCTCCTACGAGCAGTACTTC | CSARDQRVISYEQYF | TRBJ2-7 | many | NA | TRBV20-1
TGTGCCAGCAGCCTCTACGGACAGGGCGCTGAAGCTTTCTTT | CASSLYGQGAEAFF | TRBJ1-1 | many | TRBD1 | TRBV7-2
TGTGCTAGCAGCTTGAGCGGGGGTGATCAGCCCCAGCATTTT | CASSLSGGDQPQHF | TRBJ1-5 | NA | NA | TRBV7-7
TGTGCCACCAGCAGAGTCCGGGAGGCGGTAGATACGCAGTATTTT | CATSRVREAVDTQYF | TRBJ2-3 | NA | TRBD2 | TRBV15
TGTGCCAGCAGCCCTCGTGGGGAAAATTCACCCCTCCACTTT | CASSPRGENSPLHF | TRBJ1-6 | NA | NA | TRBV7-6
TGTCCCAGCTCCCCGGGACAGAGCTCCTACGAGCAGTACTTC | CPSSPGQSSYEQYF | TRBJ2-7 | NA | TRBD1 | TRBV18
TGCGCCAGCAGCCAAGGGACAGGGGAACCCTATGGCTACACCTTC | CASSQGTGEPYGYTF | TRBJ1-2 | many | TRBD1 | TRBV4-3
TGCGCCAGCAGCTTGTTACAGGGGACCACCGGAAACACCATATATTTT | CASSLLQGTTGNTIYF | TRBJ1-3 | many | TRBD1 | TRBV5-1
TGTGCCAGCGGGGCGGACACAAACTATGGCTACACCTTC | CASGADTNYGYTF | TRBJ1-2 | NA | NA | TRBV2
TGTGCCAGCAGCTTAGATGTTGGCGGCTACACCTTC | CASSLDVGGYTF | TRBJ1-2 | once | NA | TRBV7-2
TGTGCCACCAGCAGTAGCCGCGCGGGACAGGGTTTCTACGAGCAGTACTTC | CATSSSRAGQGFYEQYF | TRBJ2-7 | NA | TRBD1 | TRBV15
TGTGCCATCAGTGAGTCAACCGGCCTGAACACTGAAGCTTTCTTT | CAISESTGLNTEAFF | TRBJ1-1 | NA | NA | TRBV7-2
TGTGCCAGCAGTCCTCAAAGGGGTGGTAATGAAAAACTGTTTTTT | CASSPQRGGNEKLFF | TRBJ1-4 | NA | NA | TRBV6-5
TGTGCCAGTAGTATCGGAGGGGGCGCCCCCGACGAGCAGTACTTC | CASSIGGGAPDEQYF | TRBJ2-7 | NA | NA | TRBV19
TGTGCCAGCCTGACAGGGGCGGTACTAGATACGCAGTATTTT | CASLTGAVLDTQYF | TRBJ2-3 | NA | TRBD1 | TRBV7-2
TGCGCCAGCAGCTTGGGGGTGGGGGACAGGGGGTCTACTGGGGCCAACGTCCTGACTTTC | CASSLGVGDRGSTGANVLTF | TRBJ2-6 | few | TRBD1 | TRBV5-1
TGTGCCAGCAGGGATGGACAGGGGCCCCAAGGGACCCAGTACTTC | CASRDGQGPQGTQYF | TRBJ2-5 | NA | TRBD1 | TRBV7-3
TGTGCCAGCAGGGGGGGTAGCAGGGCGCTGTTTTTT | CASRGGSRALFF | TRBJ2-2 | many | NA | TRBV7-2
TGTGCCACCAGCCCAACTACCCTTCGACAGTCCGAAGCTTTCTTT | CATSPTTLRQSEAFF | TRBJ1-1 | NA | NA | TRBV15
TGTGCCAGCAGCCAAATTCGGGACGGCTACGAGCAGTACTTC | CASSQIRDGYEQYF | TRBJ2-7 | NA | NA | TRBV7-8
TGCAGCGTTGAAGGTAGTGGCACAGGTACGCAGTACTTT | CSVEGSGTGTQYF | TRBJ2-3 | NA | NA | TRBV29-1
TGTGCCAGCAGTGAAAACACTATTAGAGACAGGGCCAATCAGCCCCAGCATTTT | CASSENTIRDRANQPQHF | TRBJ1-5 | NA | TRBD1 | TRBV2
TGTGCCACCAGTGATTCCACCCTGGGGGGGGTCTATGGCTACACCTTC | CATSDSTLGGVYGYTF | TRBJ1-2 | NA | NA | TRBV24-1
TGCAGTGCTCGACTAGCGGGGGGACCTGAAGCTTTCTTT | CSARLAGGPEAFF | TRBJ1-1 | NA | NA | TRBV20-1
TGCAGTGCGGGGACAGGGAACACCGGGGAGCTGTCTTGG | CSAGTGNTGELSW | TRBJ2-2 | NA | TRBD1 | TRBV20-1
TGCAGTGCTCAGGGACAGGGGGCAACGAACACCGGGGAGCTGTTTTTT | CSAQGQGATNTGELFF | TRBJ2-2 | NA | TRBD1 | TRBV20-1